This passage covers 16 T cell receptor beta chains from one sample sequenced in a study of shared clonotypes between healthy human individuals. Sequenced by immunoSEQ multiplex PCR; TCRdb stores in-frame clones only, minus some. The repertoire includes millions of clones, roughly 96% of them detected once, and more than 0.1% sits in the top ten. Sequenced material: naive CD4+ T cells sorted from blood. The subset denotes: CD45RA+ positively selected. The source is a man aged 18-30 years in good health.

The J gene is TRBJ2-7, the V gene TRBV2; unclear D gene. The CDR3 loop spans 12 amino acids. CDR1 SNHLY and CDR2 FYNNEI come from the germline V gene. V lost 4 bases and J lost 3, with 7 bases in between. The CDR3 region is CASSGAGYEQYF. The CDR3 coding sequence is TGTGCCAGCAGTGGTGCCGGCTACGAGCAGTACTTC.

This clone turned up a few times. V is TRBV6-1 and J is TRBJ1-5; TRBD1 matches 7 bases. The CDR3 consists of 14 residues. The V gene's germline CDR1 is MNHNS and CDR2 SASEGT. V lost 8 bases to trimming and J lost 4 bases; unmatched junction nucleotides: 8. This CDR3 reads CASVEGAMNQPQHF. Here the CDR3 DNA reads TGTGCCAGCGTAGAGGGGGCGATGAATCAGCCCCAGCATTTT.

This rearrangement joins TRBV30 to TRBJ1-1; D call uncertain. Trimming stripped 7 bases from V and 0 bases from J, with 6 bases between. Looked up from germline, CDR1 is GTSNPN and CDR2 is SVGIG (reference sequence). This CDR3 comprises 11 residues. The CDR3 DNA sequence: TGTGCCTACGAGTTGAACACTGAAGCTTTCTTT. Its translation is CAYELNTEAFF.

The genes are TRBV18 and TRBJ2-3; 9 bases map to TRBD2. CDR1 and CDR2 from the germline V gene are KGHSH and LQKENI. The CDR3 spans 15 residues. V gave up 2 bases and J gave up 5 bases; unmatched junction bases: 5. The CDR3 DNA is TGTGCCAGCTCACCAACCGCGGGGGGGCAAGATACGCAGTATTTT. It yields the protein CASSPTAGGQDTQYF.

The V and J genes are TRBV6-5 and TRBJ1-4; 9 bases are shared with TRBD1. Unmatched junction bases numbered 9, after V lost 5 bases and J lost 8 bases. The CDR3 totals 15 residues. The V gene's germline CDR1 is MNHEY and CDR2 SVGAGI. The CDR3 bases are TGTGCCAGCAGTCAACAGGGGGCTCGGTTCGAAAAACTGTTTTTT. Its protein product is CASSQQGARFEKLFF.

Remarks on this clone: The sample holds other DNA sequences that translate to the same CDR3. The chain links TRBV5-1 to TRBJ2-1; 7 bases match TRBD2. The junction had 2 bases not matched to a gene; V was cut back by 0 bases and J by 2 bases. Germline lookup yields CDR1 SGHRS and CDR2 YFSETQ. This CDR3 is 15 amino acids long. The CDR3 DNA reads TGCGCCAGCAGCTTGGTAGCGGGTACCTACAATGAGCAGTTCTTC. Translating gives CASSLVAGTYNEQFF.

About this clone: The same CDR3 also results from other DNA sequences found in this sample. This sequence joins TRBV10-3 and TRBJ1-6, with TRBD1 matching 7 bases. Germline CDR1 reads ENHRY; CDR2 reads SYGVKD. The ends lost 2 bases at V and 6 bases at J; junction bases unmatched: 1. This CDR3 is 14 amino acids long. The CDR3 sequence is CAISEDRVNSPLHF. The DNA for the CDR3 is TGTGCCATCAGTGAGGACAGGGTTAATTCACCCCTCCACTTT.

The rearrangement uses TRBV15 and TRBJ1-2, with D possibly being TRBD1 (5 bases). Germline values: CDR1 LNHNV, CDR2 YYDKDF (reference sequence). Trimming cost V 0 bases and J 2 bases, with 16 bases left between them. The CDR3 has 17 residues. The CDR3: CATSRDFGAGGNYGYTF. Here the CDR3 DNA reads TGTGCCACCAGCAGAGATTTCGGGGCAGGAGGAAACTATGGCTACACCTTC. Full variable domain (remainder filled in from reference TRBV15 and TRBJ1-2): DAMVIQNPRYQVTQFGKPVTLSCSQTLNHNVMYWYQQKSSQAPKLLFHYYDKDFNNEADTPDNFQSRRPNTSFCFLDIRSPGLGDTAMYLCATSRDFGAGGNYGYTFGSGTRLTVV.

The chain has TRBV7-2 and TRBJ2-1, with D perhaps being TRBD1 or TRBD2 (5 bases each). Trimming took off 3 bases at V and 0 bases at J, with 9 bases between the two ends. This CDR3 has 15 residues. Germline V gene sequence: CDR1 SGHTA, CDR2 FQGNSA. DNA of the CDR3: TGTGCCAGCAGCTTCGTCGGGGCCTCCTACAATGAGCAGTTCTTC. Translation gives CASSFVGASYNEQFF.

This chain connects TRBV29-1 to TRBJ2-5, with D tentatively TRBD1 (5 bases). Trimming cost V 2 bases and J 4 bases, with 8 bases left between them. Germline-derived CDR1 and CDR2 are SQVTM and ANQGSEA. The CDR3 extends over 12 amino acids. Here the CDR3 DNA reads TGCAGCGTTGAACGGACATTAGAGACCCAGTACTTC. Its protein product is CSVERTLETQYF.

The rearrangement joins TRBV6-5 to TRBJ1-1, with D maybe TRBD1 (5 bases). CDR1 is MNHEY and CDR2 is SVGAGI in the germline V gene. The V gene lost 7 bases and the J gene lost 8 bases, with 17 bases spanning the gap. The CDR3 is 13 amino acids. The CDR3 nucleotides are TGTGCCAGCACCCCCCGGGGGGTTAAGGAAGCTTTCTTT. It specifies CASTPRGVKEAFF.

The J gene is TRBJ2-7, the V gene TRBV29-1, with D perhaps assigned TRBD1 or TRBD2 (5 bases each). Between the trimmed V and J ends, which lost 4 bases and 4 bases, there was a span of 8 bases. CDR1 SQVTM and CDR2 ANQGSEA come from the germline V gene. The CDR3 extends over 11 amino acids. The CDR3 reads CSVGGWYEQYF. CDR3 sequence (DNA): TGCAGCGTTGGGGGGTGGTACGAGCAGTACTTC.

This chain connects TRBV5-4 to TRBJ2-5; D possibly uses TRBD1 or TRBD2 (5 bases each). V was cut by 3 bases and J by 4 bases, with 13 bases left in between. CDR1 is SGHNT, CDR2 YYREEE, per germline (reference sequence). The CDR3 is 14 amino acids. The CDR3 reads CASSSKGAGETQYF. In DNA, the CDR3 is TGTGCCAGCAGCTCGAAAGGGGCGGGAGAGACCCAGTACTTC.

This chain connects TRBV5-1 to TRBJ2-7; D is possibly TRBD2 (5 bases). The CDR3 has 14 residues. Germline V gene data show CDR1 as SGHRS and CDR2 as YFSETQ. The V and J ends lost 0 bases and 2 bases respectively, with 9 bases between them. CDR3 residues: CASSLELGTYEQYF. The CDR3 DNA reads as TGCGCCAGCAGCTTGGAACTAGGAACCTACGAGCAGTACTTC.

The J gene is TRBJ2-3, the V gene TRBV2, with 13 bases matching TRBD2. The CDR3 is 16 amino acids. Per the germline V gene, CDR1 is SNHLY and CDR2 is FYNNEI. The ends lost 2 bases at V and 4 bases at J; junction bases unmatched: 3. This chain's CDR3 is CASSELTSGGPDTQYF. The CDR3 bases are TGTGCCAGCAGTGAATTGACTAGCGGGGGGCCAGATACGCAGTATTTT.

The chain links TRBV18 to TRBJ1-2; 8 nucleotides match TRBD1. The germline V gene encodes CDR1 KGHSH and CDR2 LQKENI. Trimming cost V 4 bases and J 13 bases; bases outside gene matches: 5. The CDR3 sequence is 11 residues long. Written as DNA, the CDR3 is TGTGCCAGCTCACTGGGACAGGCAAGCACCTTC. It codes for CASSLGQASTF.